This TCR beta chain was recorded in a study of response to subunit inactivated influenza vaccine. Notes on the study in general: There was a suggestion from the authors that each seasonal influenza vaccination recruits few new T cells.

As concerns this clonotype: Its specificity is unknown.

A single record per CDR3 protein comes from TCRdb applying MiXCR to the RT-PCR reads. The sample has 800,000 to 1,000,000 distinct CDR3 sequences; roughly 20% are singletons. This sample comprised PBMCs from blood, obtained 5 days after vaccination. This clonotype was sampled from a man in his fifties who received an inactivated influenza vaccine.

Here the CDR3 reads CSVERPLRGEETQYF. The CDR3 DNA is TGCAGCGTTGAAAGGCCTCTCCGGGGAGAGGAGACCCAGTACTTC. The chain links TRBV29-1 to TRBJ2-5; the D gene is possibly TRBD2 (5 bases). The CDR3 loop spans 15 amino acids. V lost 2 bases, J lost 5 bases, and 18 bases lay in between. The germline CDR1 and CDR2 sequences are SQVTM and ANQGSEA.